This T cell receptor (gamma chain) came from a study of fetal and pediatric gammadelta thymocytes (dated 2022 in TCRdb). With regard to the full study: The bulk gammadelta thymocyte repertoires combined previously published and newly generated, unpublished data and were used to strengthen a single-cell study of gammadelta thymocyte development. In total, the bulk gammadelta thymocyte repertoire set covered approximately 10 subjects, made up of 7 pediatric thymus donors and 3 fetal thymus donors. Bulk gammadelta thymocyte repertoires combined previously published data (refs 27,28) with unpublished data. To increase subject numbers and strengthen the CDR3 publicity analysis, bulk TCR repertoire data were added. The paper as a whole reports these results and caveats: Fetal gammadelta thymocyte repertoires were previously reported to be enriched for TRDV2, TRGV8 and TRGV9 usage, low N additions and public CDR3s compared with post-natal repertoires.

This clone is labeled large (0.1 to 1%). The antigen this receptor binds is unknown. Base qualities are not at hand, and no much larger clone is one base apart. From the cysteine through the phenylalanine, the CDR3 covers 17 amino acids. Only CDR3 DNA is held: 51 bases, read in frame from base 1. According to the germline V gene (reference sequence), CDR1 reads VTNTFY and CDR2 reads YDVSTARD. After removal of 0 bases from V and 4 bases from J, the junction retains 15 bases not matched to a gene. For staining, thymocytes received Zombie NIR viability dye along with antibodies against CD3 (UCHT1), TCRgammadelta (11F2), TCRVgamma9 (IMMU360) and TCRVdelta2 (IMMU389). Bulk TRD and TRG CDR3 repertoires were generated separately from sorted Vgamma9Vdelta2 and nonVgamma9Vdelta2 gammadelta thymocytes of human fetal and pediatric thymuses. In Belgium, pediatric thymus tissue was obtained from children undergoing cardiac surgery. The pediatric thymus donors included in the study ranged in age from roughly 1 to 12 years. Thymic cell suspensions were made from fetal and post-natal thymuses as previously described. NonVgamma9Vdelta2 thymocytes were sorted as CD3+ gammadeltaTCR+ cells that did not have the Vgamma9+Vdelta2+ phenotype. Cells were sorted on a FACS Aria III cell sorter (BD Biosciences).

Data came from an Illumina MiSeq. The authors' pipeline ran thus. For publicity analysis, the Vgamma9Vdelta2 and nonVgamma9Vdelta2 bulk CDR3 files were merged for each subject into one combined repertoire per subject. CDR3 publicity was scored from 0 to 19 by checking each amino acid sequence across 9 single-cell datasets and approximately 9 bulk repertoires, using base R and dplyr. TCRdb reran clone calling on the public reads with CATT; rows sharing one DNA sequence were then combined. The V and J calls shown here were made by TCRdb, not taken from the authors' results. This sample comprises fewer than 500 gamma-chain clones, more than 4% of them detected only once. The ten most abundant clones make up 10% to 15% of the sample.

Material for sequencing was non-Vgamma9Vdelta2 gamma-delta T cells from the thymus. The cell subset or site label, read with the paper, signifies: CD3+gammadeltaTCR+ thymocytes not co-expressing Vgamma9 and Vdelta2. This receptor was obtained from a child who underwent cardiac surgery and was recorded as healthy. The sequence joins TRGV3 to TRGJ1 or TRGJ2. The DNA is TGTGCCACCTGGGACAGGCCGTATAAGGTTCCGTATTATAAGAAACTCTTT. Translated, it reads CATWDRPYKVPYYKKLF.